The entry below describes one T cell receptor (beta chain). Across 18 months, stable Graves' hyperthyroidism was marked by no progression to ophthalmopathy. In patients aged 18 to 65, hyperthyroidism was newly diagnosed, with duration under 2 months. The study left out patients who had uncontrolled infection, other autoimmune disease, pregnancy or lactation. Authors of the study amplified TCR beta CDR3 regions from RNA transcripts. The HTBI primer set was used in a first-round RT-PCR of the TCR CDR3. TCRdb used MiXCR to reprocess the multiplex PCR reads, holding one entry per CDR3 protein. This table has roughly 380,000 distinct CDR3 sequences, more than 11% appearing once. This CDR3 has 13 amino acids. V lost 3 bases and J lost 9, with 12 bases in between. The sample comes from a study of T cells in Graves' hyperthyroidism and ophthalmopathy.

The sequence derives from an older woman with Graves' hyperthyroidism. This chain joins TRBV12-3 or TRBV12-4 and TRBJ1-5; no reliable D call. The sequenced material came from blood. The CDR3 DNA sequence: TGTGCCAGCAGTTTCCAGGAGATCTCGCCCCAGCATTTT. This encodes CASSFQEISPQHF.